In its sample, the clone carrying this TCR beta chain ranks as medium-sized (0.01 to 0.1%). As yet, its antigen is unknown. The data were taken from a study of neurological immune-mediated disorders. Broader study findings: The absence of any CDR3 amino acid sequence shared by expanded clones across subjects suggests that repertoires were private in all groups.

Unsorted libraries were generated from 2 million PBMCs. These cells had been stored in RNAlater at -80 C. The cDNA was synthesized by means of template-switch 5'RACE, which was carried out with 10-nucleotide random UMIs. TCRdb called the 5' RACE reads again in MiXCR, with one record for every CDR3 protein. The sample yields over 35,000 distinct CDR3 sequences, 4.5% seen once. Germline-derived CDR1 and CDR2 are DFQATT and SNEGSKA (reference sequence). V trimming: 2 bases; J trimming: 8 bases; junction bases outside the gene matches: 6. CDR3 length: 13 amino acids. The V and J genes are TRBV20-1 and TRBJ1-2; 9 bases map to TRBD1. The sequence was obtained from a woman aged 55-70 years with multiple sclerosis. Source material: PBMCs. CDR3 bases: TGCAGTGCTAGAACTACAGGGGGCGGAGGCTACACCTTC. Translating it yields CSARTTGGGGYTF.